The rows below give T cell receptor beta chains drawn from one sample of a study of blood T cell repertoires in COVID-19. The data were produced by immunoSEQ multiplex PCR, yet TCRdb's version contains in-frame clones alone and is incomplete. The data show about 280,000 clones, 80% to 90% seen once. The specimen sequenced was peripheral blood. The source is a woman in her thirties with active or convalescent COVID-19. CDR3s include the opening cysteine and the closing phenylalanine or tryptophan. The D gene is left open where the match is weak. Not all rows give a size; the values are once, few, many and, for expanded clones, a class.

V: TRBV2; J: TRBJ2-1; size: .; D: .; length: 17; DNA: TGTGCCAGCAGTGAAAGCGTTGAAATACCTTCCTACAATGAGCAGTTCTTC; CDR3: CASSESVEIPSYNEQFF
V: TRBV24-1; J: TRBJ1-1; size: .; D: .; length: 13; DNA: TGTGCCACCAGTGCCGGGCGGGACACTGAAGCTTTCTTT; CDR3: CATSAGRDTEAFF
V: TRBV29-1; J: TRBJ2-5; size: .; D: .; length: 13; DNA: TGCAGCGTTGTCGGAGGGGGGGTAGAGACCCAGTACTTC; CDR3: CSVVGGGVETQYF
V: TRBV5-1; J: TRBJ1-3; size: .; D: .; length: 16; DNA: TGCGCCAGCAGCTTGGATGGACAAAGCTCTGGAAACACCATATATTTT; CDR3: CASSLDGQSSGNTIYF
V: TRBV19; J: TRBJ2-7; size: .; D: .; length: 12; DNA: TGTGCCAGTAGTCCTCAGGGCCACGAGCAGTACTTC; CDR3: CASSPQGHEQYF
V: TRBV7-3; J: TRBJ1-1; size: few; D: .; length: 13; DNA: TGTGCCAGCAGCTTAGGGCAGGGCGGCGAAGCTTTCTTT; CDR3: CASSLGQGGEAFF
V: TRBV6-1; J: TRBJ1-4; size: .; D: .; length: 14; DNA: TGTGCCAGCAGTGACACAGGCTGGAATGAAAAACTGTTTTTT; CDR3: CASSDTGWNEKLFF
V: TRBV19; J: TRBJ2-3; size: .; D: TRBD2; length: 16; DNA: TGTGCCAGTAGTCCGGATCAAGCGGGGGGGTTAAAAGGGCAGTATTTT; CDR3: CASSPDQAGGLKGQYF
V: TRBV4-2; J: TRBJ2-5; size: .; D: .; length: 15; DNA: TGTGCCAGCAGCCAAGAAGTAGCGGCGGGCGAGGCCCAGTACTTC; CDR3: CASSQEVAAGEAQYF
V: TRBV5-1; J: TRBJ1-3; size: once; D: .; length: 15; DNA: TGCGCCAGCAGCTTGTCTCAGGGGACGGGAAACACCATATATTTT; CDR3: CASSLSQGTGNTIYF
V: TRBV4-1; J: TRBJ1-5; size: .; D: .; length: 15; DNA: TGCGCCAGCAGCCAAGATCCACAGGGAATTCAGCCCCAGCATTTT; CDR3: CASSQDPQGIQPQHF
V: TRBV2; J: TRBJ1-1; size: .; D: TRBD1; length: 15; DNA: TGTGCCAGCAGCCCAACCACAGGGGGCCACACTGAAGCTTTCTTT; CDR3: CASSPTTGGHTEAFF
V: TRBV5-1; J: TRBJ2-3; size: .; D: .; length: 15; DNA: TGCGCCAGCAGGGAACGGGGACAAACCACAGATACGCAGTATTTT; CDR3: CASRERGQTTDTQYF
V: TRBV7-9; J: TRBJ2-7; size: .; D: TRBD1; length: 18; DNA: TGTGCCAGCTCCGGGGGGACAGGGATCTACAGTTTCCCCTACGAGCAGTACTTC; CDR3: CASSGGTGIYSFPYEQYF
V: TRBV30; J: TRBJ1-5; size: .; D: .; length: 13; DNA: TGTGCCTGGAGCCAGACAGTCGCCGGGCCCCAGCATTTT; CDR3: CAWSQTVAGPQHF
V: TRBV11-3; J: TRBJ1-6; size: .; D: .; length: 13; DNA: TGTGCCAGCAGCACTGACGGAGATTCACCCCTCCACTTT; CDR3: CASSTDGDSPLHF
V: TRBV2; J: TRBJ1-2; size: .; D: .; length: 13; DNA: TGTGCCAGCAGTATTGCGGCGGAGAATGGCTACACCTTC; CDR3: CASSIAAENGYTF
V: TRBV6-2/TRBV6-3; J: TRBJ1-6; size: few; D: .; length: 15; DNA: TGTGCCAGCAGTTACTCCCGCAGCGATAATTCACCCCTCCACTTT; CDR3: CASSYSRSDNSPLHF
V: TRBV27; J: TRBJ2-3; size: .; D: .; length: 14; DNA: TGTGCCAGCAGTTTAGATCCCGGGACAGATACGCAGTATTTT; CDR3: CASSLDPGTDTQYF
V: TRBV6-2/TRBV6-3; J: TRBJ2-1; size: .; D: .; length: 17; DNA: TGTGCCAGCAGTTACTCGATTACGAGAGTTTCCTACAATGAGCAGTTCTTC; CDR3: CASSYSITRVSYNEQFF
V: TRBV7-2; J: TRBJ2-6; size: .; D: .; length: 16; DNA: TGTGCCAGCAATACCCCCGGAGGAGCTGGGGCCAACGTCCTGACTTTC; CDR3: CASNTPGGAGANVLTF
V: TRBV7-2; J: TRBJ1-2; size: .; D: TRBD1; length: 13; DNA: TGTGCCCTGAAACCAGGGGGTTCCTATGGCTACACCTTC; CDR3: CALKPGGSYGYTF
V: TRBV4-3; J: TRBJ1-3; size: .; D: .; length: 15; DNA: TGCGCCAGCAGCCAAGAGGGCAGCTCTGGAAACACCATATATTTT; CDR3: CASSQEGSSGNTIYF
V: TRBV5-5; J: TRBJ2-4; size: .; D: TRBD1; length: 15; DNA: TGTGCCAGCAGCTCCCTACAGGGGGAGATGGACATTCAGTACTTC; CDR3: CASSSLQGEMDIQYF
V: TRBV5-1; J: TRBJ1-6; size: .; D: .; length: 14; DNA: TGCGCCAGCAGCGTAAACAGGGATAATTCACCCCTCCACTTT; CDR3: CASSVNRDNSPLHF
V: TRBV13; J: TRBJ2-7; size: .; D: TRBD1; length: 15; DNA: TGTGCCAGCAGCGGCCGGGACAGGGAGGCCTACGAGCAGTACTTC; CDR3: CASSGRDREAYEQYF
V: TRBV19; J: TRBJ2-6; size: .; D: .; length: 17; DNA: TGTGCCAGTAGCAAACAGAGACCCACCTCTGGGGCCAACGTCCTGACTTTC; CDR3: CASSKQRPTSGANVLTF
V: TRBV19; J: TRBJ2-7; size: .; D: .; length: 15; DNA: TGTGCCAGTAGTATGAGGTTCGCCCCTACCTACGAGCAGTACTTC; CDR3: CASSMRFAPTYEQYF
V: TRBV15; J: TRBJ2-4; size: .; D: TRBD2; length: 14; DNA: TGTGCCACCAGGTCTAGGGCAGGGAGGGACATTCAGTACTTC; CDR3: CATRSRAGRDIQYF
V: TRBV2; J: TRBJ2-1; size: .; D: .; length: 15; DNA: TGTGCCAGCAGCGATGACTATGCCGGCCGCTATGAGCAGTTCTTC; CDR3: CASSDDYAGRYEQFF
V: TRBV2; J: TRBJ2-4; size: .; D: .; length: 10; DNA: TGTGCCAGCAGAGGGGACATCTCGCACTTC; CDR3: CASRGDISHF
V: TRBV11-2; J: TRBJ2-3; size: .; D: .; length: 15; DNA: TGTGCCAGCAGCTCCCGTGGCCTGAGCACAGATACGCAGTATTTT; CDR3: CASSSRGLSTDTQYF
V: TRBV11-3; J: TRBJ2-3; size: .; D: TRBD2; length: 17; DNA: TGTGCCAGCAGCTTAGGCTCGACTAGCGGGGCTTCAGATACGCAGTATTTT; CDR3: CASSLGSTSGASDTQYF
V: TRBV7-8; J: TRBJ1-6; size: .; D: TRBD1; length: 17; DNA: TGTGCCAGCAGCGCCCACGACAGGGGGCTAAGTGGTTCACCCCTCCACTTT; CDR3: CASSAHDRGLSGSPLHF
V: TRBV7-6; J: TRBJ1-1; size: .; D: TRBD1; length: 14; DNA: TGTGCCAGCAGCTATCGACAGGGGAGTCACGAAGCTTTCTTT; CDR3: CASSYRQGSHEAFF
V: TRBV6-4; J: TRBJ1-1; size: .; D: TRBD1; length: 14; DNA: TGTGCCAGCAGTCCACAGGGGGCGAACACTGAAGCTTTCTTT; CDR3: CASSPQGANTEAFF
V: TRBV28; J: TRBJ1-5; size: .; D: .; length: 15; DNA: TGTGCCAGCAGCTTGGGTGGCGGGGACCAACTGGCCCAGCATTTT; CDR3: CASSLGGGDQLAQHF
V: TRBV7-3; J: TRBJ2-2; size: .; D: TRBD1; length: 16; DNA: TGTGCCAGCAGCTACGGGACAGGGGTAGGAACCGGGGAGCTGTTTTTT; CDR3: CASSYGTGVGTGELFF
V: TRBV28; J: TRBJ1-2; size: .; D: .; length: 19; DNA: TGTGCCAGCAGTTTAGGGGCCCAGGGGCGAAACCGAGTGAGCTATGGCTACACCTTC; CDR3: CASSLGAQGRNRVSYGYTF
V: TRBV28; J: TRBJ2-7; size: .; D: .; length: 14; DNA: TGTGCCAGCAGTTTACCGTCGAGGGCCTACGAGCAGTACTTC; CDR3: CASSLPSRAYEQYF
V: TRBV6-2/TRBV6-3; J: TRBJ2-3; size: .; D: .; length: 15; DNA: TGTGCCAGCAGCAACCGGGAGTCGGGCACAGATACGCAGTATTTT; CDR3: CASSNRESGTDTQYF
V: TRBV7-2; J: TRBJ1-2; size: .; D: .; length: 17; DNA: TGTGCCAGCAGCTTCCCCACCAGGGTGATTACTAACTATGGCTACACCTTC; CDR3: CASSFPTRVITNYGYTF
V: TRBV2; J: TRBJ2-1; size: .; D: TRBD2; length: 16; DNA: TGTGCCAGCAGTCCGTTTAGCGGGGGGACCTACAATGAGCAGTTCTTC; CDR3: CASSPFSGGTYNEQFF
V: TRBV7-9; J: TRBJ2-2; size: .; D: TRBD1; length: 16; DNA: TGTGCCAGCAGCTCCCTCCGGGACAGGGGATCCGGGGAGCTGTTTTTT; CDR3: CASSSLRDRGSGELFF
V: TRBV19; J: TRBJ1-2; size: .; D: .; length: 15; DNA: TGTGCCAGTAGTATTTATGGGACTGCGGGTAGTGGCTACACCTTC; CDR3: CASSIYGTAGSGYTF
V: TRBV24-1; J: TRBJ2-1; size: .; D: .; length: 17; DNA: TGTGCCACCAGTGATCCAAACTCGGGACGGGGAGGTTATGAGCAGTTCTTC; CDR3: CATSDPNSGRGGYEQFF